The TCR beta chain described here comes from a study of blood T cells in healthy people across ages. Across the whole study: Every two T cells gave about one barcoded beta molecule via template switching.

The CDR3 totals 14 residues. Trimming shortened V by 7 bases and J by 3 bases, and 17 bases separated the two germline ends. Per the germline V gene, CDR1 is DFQATT and CDR2 is SNEGSKA (reference sequence). Alongside a J-beta primer mix, a sample-barcoded 5' primer served in a second PCR lasting about 7 to 11 cycles. Sequencing recovered at least 2.5 million CDR3-containing paired-end reads from each sample. One entry per CDR3 protein, called by TCRdb with MiXCR from the 5' RACE reads. The repertoire includes 1,100,000 or so distinct CDR3 sequences, 45% of them detected once, and over 15% sits in the top ten.

This rearrangement joins TRBV20-1 to TRBJ2-3; possibly TRBD1 for D (6 bases). The receptor's source is a woman aged 55-69 years in good health. Source material: blood. In DNA, the CDR3 is TGCAGTGTACCCCAGGGGCCGGTTACAGATACGCAGTATTTT. This encodes CSVPQGPVTDTQYF.